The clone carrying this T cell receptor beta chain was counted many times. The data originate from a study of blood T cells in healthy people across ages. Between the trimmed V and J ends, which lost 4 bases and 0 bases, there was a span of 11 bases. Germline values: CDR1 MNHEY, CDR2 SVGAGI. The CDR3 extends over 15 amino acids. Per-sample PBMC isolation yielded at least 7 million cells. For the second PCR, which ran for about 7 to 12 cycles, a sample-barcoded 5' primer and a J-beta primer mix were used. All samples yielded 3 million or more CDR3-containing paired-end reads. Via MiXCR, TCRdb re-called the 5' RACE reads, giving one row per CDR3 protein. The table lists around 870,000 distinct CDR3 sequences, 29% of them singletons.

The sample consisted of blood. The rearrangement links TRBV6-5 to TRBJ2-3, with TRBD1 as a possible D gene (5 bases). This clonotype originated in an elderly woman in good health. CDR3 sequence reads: CASSFEAGSTDTQYF. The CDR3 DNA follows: TGTGCCAGCAGTTTCGAGGCAGGGAGCACAGATACGCAGTATTTT.